The 23 T cell receptor beta chains reported below all come from one sample, sequenced in a study of beta chain features in type 1 diabetes. cDNA synthesis used the whole RNA isolate, giving expressed TCRB sequences. The data were produced by immunoSEQ multiplex PCR, yet TCRdb's version contains in-frame clones alone and is incomplete. The table lists 150,000 to 200,000 clones, about 12% of them singletons, with 0.62% in the top ten. The sequencing input was central memory CD4+ T cells from blood. The source is a woman aged 18-35 years in good health.

This chain connects TRBV10-3 to TRBJ1-1; 7 nucleotides align to TRBD1. The CDR3 spans 14 residues. With 7 bases clipped from V and 3 bases from J, the junction kept 8 bases outside the gene matches. Germline V gives CDR1 ENHRY, CDR2 SYGVKD. CDR3 residues: CAINGGGWDTEAFF. DNA for the CDR3: TGTGCCATCAACGGAGGGGGCTGGGACACTGAAGCTTTCTTT.

In this sample, this clone turned up many times. The chain joins TRBV29-1 to TRBJ1-3; D ambiguous. The CDR3 is made up of 14 amino acids. Germline V CDR1 and CDR2: SQVTM, ANQGSEA. Trimming took off 4 bases at V and 0 bases at J, with 10 bases between the two ends. CDR3: CSVVEQFSGNTIYF. The CDR3, as DNA: TGCAGCGTTGTGGAGCAGTTCTCTGGAAACACCATATATTTT.

This clone was counted only a few times. The V and J genes are TRBV5-6 and TRBJ2-3, with a possible D match to TRBD2 (5 bases). V was cut by 0 bases and J by 8 bases, with 10 bases left in between. This CDR3 contains 13 residues. Germline assignment: CDR1 SGHDT and CDR2 YYEEEE. In DNA, the CDR3 is TGTGCCAGCAGCTTGGCCACCCTAGCTACGCAGTATTTT. This translates into CASSLATLATQYF.

The chain couples TRBV19 to TRBJ2-1, with 7 bases that match TRBD1. The CDR3 contains 13 residues. The ends lost 5 bases at V and 10 bases at J; junction bases unmatched: 8. Germline loops: CDR1 LNHDA, CDR2 SQIVND (reference sequence). The CDR3 region has the DNA TGTGCCAGTAGTGATTCTTCCAGGGGGGAGCAGTTCTTC. Its translation is CASSDSSRGEQFF.

J is TRBJ2-7 and V is TRBV7-8, with TRBD1 matching over 8 bases. This CDR3 has 13 amino acids. Germline values: CDR1 SGHVS, CDR2 FQNEAQ. J lost 4 bases, V lost 5 bases, and 4 bases had no gene match. The CDR3 DNA is TGTGCCAGCAGCCCGGGACAGGTTTACGAGCAGTACTTC. Protein sequence: CASSPGQVYEQYF. Looking up the rest from reference TRBV7-8 and TRBJ2-7 gives the full variable domain: GAGVSQSPRYKVAKRGQDVALRCDPISGHVSLFWYQQALGQGPEFLTYFQNEAQLDKSGLPSDRFFAERPEGSVSTLKIQRTQQEDSAVYLCASSPGQVYEQYFGPGTRLTVT.

This clone was detected once. V and J are TRBV18 and TRBJ1-1; TRBD1 aligns across 11 bases. This CDR3 region has 14 residues. Trimming removed 3 bases from V and 10 bases from J; junction bases left unmatched: 7. Germline V CDR1 and CDR2: KGHSH, LQKENI. In DNA, the CDR3 is TGTGCCAGCTCACCCGCGGACAGGGGGCGCACAGCTTTCTTT. The encoded protein is CASSPADRGRTAFF.

The CDR3 here is CASSYQTGGTDTQYF. The CDR3, as DNA: TGTGCCAGCAGCTATCAGACAGGCGGCACAGATACGCAGTATTTT. The V gene is TRBV14, the J gene TRBJ2-3, with D tentatively TRBD1 (6 bases). CDR3 length: 15 amino acids. V was trimmed by 5 bases and J by 1 base, leaving 13 bases between them. The germline CDR1 and CDR2 sequences are SGHDN and FVKESK.

The genes are TRBV7-2 and TRBJ2-3; D may be TRBD2 (6 bases). V lost 2 bases to trimming and J lost 3 bases, with 12 bases between them. The CDR3 is 15 amino acids. The germline V gene has CDR1 SGHTA and CDR2 FQGNSA. The CDR3 DNA reads as TGTGCCAGCAGCTTATTTGCGGGGCTGACAGATACGCAGTATTTT. It encodes CASSLFAGLTDTQYF.

The J gene is TRBJ2-7, the V gene TRBV4-2; TRBD2 aligns across 14 bases. Germline trimming cut 1 base from V and 3 bases from J; bases unmatched to any gene: 11. The CDR3 covers 19 residues. Germline CDR1 reads LGHNA; CDR2 reads YNFKEQ. The CDR3 nucleotides are TGTGCCAGCAGCCAAGCCGGGACTAGCGGGAGTTACGGAGGCTACGAGCAGTACTTC. Translated: CASSQAGTSGSYGGYEQYF.

The CDR3 region is CASSLNGGGSYNEQFF. The CDR3 nucleotides read TGCGCCAGCAGCCTTAATGGGGGGGGCTCCTACAATGAGCAGTTCTTC. The rearrangement joins TRBV4-3 to TRBJ2-1; TRBD2 aligns across 7 bases. The germline V gene has CDR1 LGHNA and CDR2 YSLEER. CDR3 length equals 16 residues. V lost 4 bases and J lost 0; bases outside the gene matches: 6.

This rearrangement joins TRBV11-2 to TRBJ1-1; D remains ambiguous. The CDR3 sequence is 11 residues long. Germline V gene lookup returns CDR1 SGHAT and CDR2 FQNNGV. V gave up 5 bases and J gave up 11 bases, with 12 bases separating them. CDR3 in DNA: TGTGCCAGCAGCCGCTATCTCGAGGCTTTCTTT. Amino acid sequence: CASSRYLEAFF.

This sequence joins TRBV18 and TRBJ2-5; TRBD1 agrees at 9 bases. Germline V gene lookup returns CDR1 KGHSH and CDR2 LQKENI. V lost 4 bases and J lost 5; bases outside the gene matches: 2. This CDR3 spans 13 amino acids. Here the CDR3 reads CASSLGQGETQYF. Written as DNA, the CDR3 is TGTGCCAGCTCACTCGGACAGGGGGAGACCCAGTACTTC.

The sample holds a few counts of this clone. This chain links TRBV7-9 with TRBJ2-3, with D possibly being TRBD2 (5 bases). Trimming left V 10 bases short and J 0 bases short, with 14 bases between. CDR1 and CDR2 from the germline V gene are SEHNR and FQNEAQ (reference sequence). The CDR3 is made up of 14 amino acids. The CDR3, as DNA: TGTGCCATCGGGATCCCTCTGAGCACAGATACGCAGTATTTT. This encodes CAIGIPLSTDTQYF.

This chain uses TRBV7-2 with TRBJ2-3, with TRBD1 matching over 8 bases. The CDR3 is 16 residues long. Germline V lookup: CDR1 SGHTA, CDR2 FQGNSA. V dropped 1 base and J dropped 4; count of bases not matched to a gene: 7. CDR3 coding DNA: TGTGCCAGCAGCTTAGGGGCAGGGGGCGCAGCAGATACGCAGTATTTT. Amino acid sequence: CASSLGAGGAADTQYF.

The V call is TRBV5-1, the J call TRBJ1-1, with TRBD1 identical over 8 bases. The V and J ends lost 3 bases and 5 bases, in that order; junction bases with no gene match: 12. The CDR3 has 16 residues. Germline lookup yields CDR1 SGHRS and CDR2 YFSETQ. The CDR3 is CASSYVGQGKGTEAFF. In nucleotides, the CDR3 is TGCGCCAGCAGCTACGTTGGACAGGGAAAAGGGACTGAAGCTTTCTTT.

This clone was counted only a few times. The V and J genes are TRBV19 and TRBJ2-7; tentative D call: TRBD2 (6 bases). Trimming left V 6 bases short and J 7 bases short, with 19 bases between. This CDR3 is built from 14 residues. Germline-derived CDR1 and CDR2 are LNHDA and SQIVND (reference sequence). DNA for the CDR3: TGTGCCAGTAGGAGCCGGGACTTTACGCGAGAGCAGTACTTC. Amino acid sequence: CASRSRDFTREQYF. Full variable domain (remainder filled in from reference TRBV19 and TRBJ2-7): DGGITQSPKYLFRKEGQNVTLSCEQNLNHDAMYWYRQDPGQGLRLIYYSQIVNDFQKGDIAEGYSVSREKKESFPLTVTSAQKNPTAFYLCASRSRDFTREQYFGPGTRLTVT.

The chain is built from TRBV10-3 and TRBJ1-4, with 8 bases matching TRBD1. This CDR3 comprises 14 residues. V gave up 2 bases and J gave up 6 bases; unmatched junction bases: 2. The V gene's germline CDR1 is ENHRY and CDR2 SYGVKD. The CDR3 sequence: CAISEQGADEKLFF. CDR3 nucleotide sequence: TGTGCCATCAGTGAGCAGGGGGCTGATGAAAAACTGTTTTTT.

The V gene is TRBV28, the J gene TRBJ2-7, with D tentatively TRBD2 (5 bases). CDR3 length: 14 residues. Trimming took 2 bases from V and 7 from J, leaving 15 bases between them. The germline CDR1 and CDR2 sequences are MDHEN and SYDVKM. In DNA form, the CDR3 reads TGTGCCAGCAGTTTAATGTCCGGGAAGGGAGAGCAGTACTTC. Its translation is CASSLMSGKGEQYF.

V usage is TRBV28 and J usage is TRBJ2-1; D is unclear. CDR1 is MDHEN and CDR2 is SYDVKM in the germline V gene. This CDR3 spans 14 amino acids. V was clipped by 1 base and J by 7 bases, with 11 bases between them. CDR3 protein: CASSLLAGRNEQFF. CDR3 in DNA: TGTGCCAGCAGTTTATTAGCTGGTCGAAATGAGCAGTTCTTC.

The genes are TRBV2 and TRBJ2-1; tentative D call: TRBD2 (5 bases). The germline CDR1 and CDR2 sequences are SNHLY and FYNNEI. The germline V and J ends were trimmed by 2 bases and 7 bases, with 9 bases remaining between them. This CDR3 comprises 13 residues. The CDR3 here is CASSENPGNEQFF. CDR3 nucleotide sequence: TGTGCCAGCAGTGAAAATCCGGGGAATGAGCAGTTCTTC.

The V call is TRBV25-1, the J call TRBJ2-7, with 8 bases that match TRBD1. Germline CDR1 reads MGHDK; CDR2 reads SYGVNS. Trimming at V came to 5 bases and at J to 2 bases, leaving 2 bases not matched to a gene. The CDR3 sequence is 13 residues long. In nucleotides, the CDR3 is TGTGCCAGCAGTAAGACAGGGGCCTACGAGCAGTACTTC. It yields the protein CASSKTGAYEQYF.

The chain combines TRBV5-1 with TRBJ2-7, with 12 bases matching TRBD2. Germline values: CDR1 SGHRS, CDR2 YFSETQ. After removal of 3 bases from V and 3 bases from J, the junction contained 7 bases not matched to a gene. This CDR3 has 16 amino acids. In DNA form, the CDR3 reads TGCGCCAGCAGCTCGACTAGCGGGAGTTCCCACTACGAGCAGTACTTC. Residues: CASSSTSGSSHYEQYF.

The chain has TRBV7-9 and TRBJ1-1, with D possibly matching TRBD1 (5 bases). CDR1 is SEHNR and CDR2 is FQNEAQ in the germline V gene (reference sequence). The V and J ends lost 5 bases and 1 base respectively, with 11 bases between them. The CDR3 is 14 residues long. The CDR3 protein is CASSLGTANTEAFF. The CDR3 DNA is TGTGCCAGCAGCCTCGGGACTGCGAACACTGAAGCTTTCTTT.